This T cell receptor (beta chain) is drawn from a study of technical replicates of blood from four donors. Assay: immunoSEQ multiplex PCR; the TCRdb copy retains only in-frame clones and omits some. The sample carries about 66,000 clones, 70% to 90% recorded once. With 4 bases removed from V and 4 bases from J, the gap between germline ends came to 13 bases. CDR3 size: 14 residues. The germline V gene has CDR1 MNHEY and CDR2 SVGAGI. This clone appeared once. This chain joins TRBV6-5 and TRBJ2-5, with D possibly being TRBD2 (6 bases). The TCR comes from a human donor in good health. Some clones in this sample may be carry-over from other donors' samples. Input material: PBMCs. In DNA form, the CDR3 reads TGTGCCAGCAGTTCTGGGGGGTGGGGAGAGACCCAGTACTTC. This gives the protein CASSSGGWGETQYF.